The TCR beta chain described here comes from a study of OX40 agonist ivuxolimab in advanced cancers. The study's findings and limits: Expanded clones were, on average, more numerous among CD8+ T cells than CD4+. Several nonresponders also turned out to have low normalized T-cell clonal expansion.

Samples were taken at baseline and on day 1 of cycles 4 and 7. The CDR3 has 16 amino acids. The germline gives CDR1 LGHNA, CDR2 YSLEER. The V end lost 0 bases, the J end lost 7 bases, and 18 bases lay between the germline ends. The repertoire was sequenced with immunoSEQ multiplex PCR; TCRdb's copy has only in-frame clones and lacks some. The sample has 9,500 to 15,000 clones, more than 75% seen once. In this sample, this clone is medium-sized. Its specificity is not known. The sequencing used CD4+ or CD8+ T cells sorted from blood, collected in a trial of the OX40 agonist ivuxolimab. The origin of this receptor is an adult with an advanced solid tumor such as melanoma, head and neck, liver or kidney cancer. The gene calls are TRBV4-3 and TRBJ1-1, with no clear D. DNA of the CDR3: TGCGCCAGCAGCCAAGACCCGGGAGCCCCGAATCGTGAAGCTTTCTTT. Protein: CASSQDPGAPNREAFF.